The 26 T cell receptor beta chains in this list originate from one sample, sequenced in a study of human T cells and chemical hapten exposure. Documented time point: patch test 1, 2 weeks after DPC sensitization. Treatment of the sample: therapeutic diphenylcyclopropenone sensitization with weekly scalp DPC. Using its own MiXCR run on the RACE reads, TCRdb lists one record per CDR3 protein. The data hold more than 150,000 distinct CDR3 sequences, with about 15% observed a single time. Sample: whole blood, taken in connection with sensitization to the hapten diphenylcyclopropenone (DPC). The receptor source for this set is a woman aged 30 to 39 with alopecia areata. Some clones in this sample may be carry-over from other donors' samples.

CDR3 bases: TGTGCCAGCAGCCAACCCAGACAGGAACTTGAAGCTTTCTTT. Its protein is CASSQPRQELEAFF. The chain uses TRBV4-2 and TRBJ1-1, with a weak D call TRBD1 (6 bases). The CDR3 consists of 14 residues. With 2 bases removed from V and 7 bases from J, the gap between germline ends came to 14 bases. CDR1 is LGHNA, CDR2 YNFKEQ, per germline.

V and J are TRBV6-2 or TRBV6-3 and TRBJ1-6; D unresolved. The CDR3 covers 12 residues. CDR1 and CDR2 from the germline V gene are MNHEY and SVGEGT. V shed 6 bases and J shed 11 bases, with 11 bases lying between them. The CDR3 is CASRTEGTPLHF. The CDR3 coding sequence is TGTGCCAGCAGAACGGAAGGGACACCCCTCCACTTT.

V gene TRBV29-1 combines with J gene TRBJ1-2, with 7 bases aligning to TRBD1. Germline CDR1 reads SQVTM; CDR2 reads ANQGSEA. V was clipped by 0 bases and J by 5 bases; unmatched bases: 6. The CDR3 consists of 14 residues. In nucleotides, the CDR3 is TGCAGCGTTGAAGAACACAGGGGAGGGTATGGCTACACCTTC. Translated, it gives CSVEEHRGGYGYTF.

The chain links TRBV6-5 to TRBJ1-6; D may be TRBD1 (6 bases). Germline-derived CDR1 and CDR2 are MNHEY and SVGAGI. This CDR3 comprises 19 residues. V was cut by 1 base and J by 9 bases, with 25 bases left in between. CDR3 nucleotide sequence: TGTGCCAGCAGTTACTGGGCCCTAAAGGGACAAAACGGGGGTTCACCCCTCCACTTT. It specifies CASSYWALKGQNGGSPLHF.

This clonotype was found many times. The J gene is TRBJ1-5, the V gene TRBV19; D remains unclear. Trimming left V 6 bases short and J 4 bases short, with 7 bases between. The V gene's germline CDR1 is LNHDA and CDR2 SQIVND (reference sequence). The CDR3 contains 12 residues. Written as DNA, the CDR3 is TGTGCCAGTAGGGCGGGGAATCAGCCCCAGCATTTT. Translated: CASRAGNQPQHF.

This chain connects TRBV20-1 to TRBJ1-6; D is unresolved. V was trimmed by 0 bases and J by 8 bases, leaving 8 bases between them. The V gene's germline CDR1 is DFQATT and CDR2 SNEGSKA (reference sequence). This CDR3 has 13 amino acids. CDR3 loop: CSARDMIDSPLHF. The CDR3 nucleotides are TGCAGTGCTAGAGACATGATTGATTCACCCCTCCACTTT.

CDR3 nucleotide sequence: TGTGCCAGCAGTCGCCCAGGGGGCGAGCAGTACTTC. As protein: CASSRPGGEQYF. The chain joins TRBV28 to TRBJ2-7, with TRBD1 identical over 7 bases. This CDR3 comprises 12 residues. The germline V gene encodes CDR1 MDHEN and CDR2 SYDVKM. V lost 5 bases to trimming and J lost 6 bases; unmatched junction nucleotides: 4.

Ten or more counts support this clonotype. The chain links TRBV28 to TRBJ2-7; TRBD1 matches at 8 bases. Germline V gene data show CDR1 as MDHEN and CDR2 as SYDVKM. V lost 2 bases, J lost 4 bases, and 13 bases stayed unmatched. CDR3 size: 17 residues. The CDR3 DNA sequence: TGTGCCAGCAGTTTAGGGCGACAGGGGTTCGTACCGTACGAGCAGTACTTC. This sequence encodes CASSLGRQGFVPYEQYF. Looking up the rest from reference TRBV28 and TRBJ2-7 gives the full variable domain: DVKVTQSSRYLVKRTGEKVFLECVQDMDHENMFWYRQDPGLGLRLIYFSYDVKMKEKGDIPEGYSVSREKKERFSLILESASTNQTSMYLCASSLGRQGFVPYEQYFGPGTRLTVT.

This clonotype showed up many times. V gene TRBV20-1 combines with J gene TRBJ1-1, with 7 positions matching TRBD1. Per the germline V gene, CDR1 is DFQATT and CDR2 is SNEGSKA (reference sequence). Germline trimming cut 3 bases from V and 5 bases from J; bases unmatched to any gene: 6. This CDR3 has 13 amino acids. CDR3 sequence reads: CSASLNRGTEAFF. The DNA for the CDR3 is TGCAGTGCTAGCCTTAACAGGGGAACTGAAGCTTTCTTT.

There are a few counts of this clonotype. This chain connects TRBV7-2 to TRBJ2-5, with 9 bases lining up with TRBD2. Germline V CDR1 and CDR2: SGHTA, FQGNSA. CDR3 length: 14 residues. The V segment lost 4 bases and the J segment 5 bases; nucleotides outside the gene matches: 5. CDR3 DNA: TGTGCCAGCAGCTCCGGACTAGCGCGCGAGACCCAGTACTTC. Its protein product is CASSSGLARETQYF. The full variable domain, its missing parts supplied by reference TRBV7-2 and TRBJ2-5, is GAGVSQSPSNKVTEKGKDVELRCDPISGHTALYWYRQSLGQGLEFLIYFQGNSAPDKSGLPSDRFSAERTGGSVSTLTIQRTQQEDSAVYLCASSSGLARETQYFGPGTRLLVL.

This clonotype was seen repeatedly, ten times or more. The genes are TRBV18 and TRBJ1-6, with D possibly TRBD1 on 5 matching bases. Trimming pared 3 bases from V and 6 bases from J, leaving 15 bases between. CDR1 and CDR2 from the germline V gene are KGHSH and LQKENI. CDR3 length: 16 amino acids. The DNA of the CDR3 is TGTGCCAGCTCACCGTCGAAAGGGGCCACTAATTCACCCCTCCACTTT. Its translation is CASSPSKGATNSPLHF. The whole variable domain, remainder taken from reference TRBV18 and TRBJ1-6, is NAGVMQNPRHLVRRRGQEARLRCSPMKGHSHVYWYRQLPEEGLKFMVYLQKENIIDESGMPKERFSAEFPKEGPSILRIQQVVRGDSAAYFCASSPSKGATNSPLHFGNGTRLTVT.

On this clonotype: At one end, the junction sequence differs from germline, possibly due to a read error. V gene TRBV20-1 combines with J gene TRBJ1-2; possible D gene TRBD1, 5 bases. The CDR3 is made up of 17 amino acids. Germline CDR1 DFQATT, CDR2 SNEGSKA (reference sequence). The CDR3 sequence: CSARDGHVGGLNSGYTF. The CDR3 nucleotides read TGCAGTGCTAGAGATGGGCACGTTGGGGGATTGAACTCTGGCTACACCTTC.

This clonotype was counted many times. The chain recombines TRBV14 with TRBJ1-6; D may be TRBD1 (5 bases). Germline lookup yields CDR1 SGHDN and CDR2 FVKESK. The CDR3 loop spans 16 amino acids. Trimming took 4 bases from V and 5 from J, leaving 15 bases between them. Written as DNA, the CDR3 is TGTGCCAGCAGCCGATACCGGGACCTGGATAATTCACCCCTCCACTTT. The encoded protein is CASSRYRDLDNSPLHF.

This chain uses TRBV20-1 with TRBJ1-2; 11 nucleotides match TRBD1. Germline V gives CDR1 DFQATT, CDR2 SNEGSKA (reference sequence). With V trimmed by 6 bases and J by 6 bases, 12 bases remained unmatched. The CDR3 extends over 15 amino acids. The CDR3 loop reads CSAPGTGGLTDGYTF. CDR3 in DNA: TGCAGTGCCCCCGGGACAGGGGGTCTGACGGATGGCTACACCTTC.

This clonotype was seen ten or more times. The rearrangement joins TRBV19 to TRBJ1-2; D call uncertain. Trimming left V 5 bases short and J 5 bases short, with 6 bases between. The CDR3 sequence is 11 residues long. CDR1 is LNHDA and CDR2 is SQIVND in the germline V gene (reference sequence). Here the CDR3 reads CASSSSYGYTF. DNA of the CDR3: TGTGCCAGTAGTTCAAGTTATGGCTACACCTTC.

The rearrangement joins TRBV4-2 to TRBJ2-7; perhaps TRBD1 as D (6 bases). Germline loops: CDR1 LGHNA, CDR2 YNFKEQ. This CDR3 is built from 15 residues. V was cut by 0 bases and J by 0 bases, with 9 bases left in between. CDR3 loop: CASSQETGNSYEQYF. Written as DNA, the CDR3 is TGTGCCAGCAGCCAAGAAACAGGGAACTCCTACGAGCAGTACTTC.

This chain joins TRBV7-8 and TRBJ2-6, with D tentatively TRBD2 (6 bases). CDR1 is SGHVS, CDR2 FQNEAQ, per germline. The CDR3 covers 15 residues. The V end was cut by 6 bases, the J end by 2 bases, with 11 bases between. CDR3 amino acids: CASRYREAGANVLTF. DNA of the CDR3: TGTGCCAGCAGATATAGGGAGGCTGGGGCCAACGTCCTGACTTTC. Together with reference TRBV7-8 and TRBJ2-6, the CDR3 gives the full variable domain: GAGVSQSPRYKVAKRGQDVALRCDPISGHVSLFWYQQALGQGPEFLTYFQNEAQLDKSGLPSDRFFAERPEGSVSTLKIQRTQQEDSAVYLCASRYREAGANVLTFGAGSRLTVL.

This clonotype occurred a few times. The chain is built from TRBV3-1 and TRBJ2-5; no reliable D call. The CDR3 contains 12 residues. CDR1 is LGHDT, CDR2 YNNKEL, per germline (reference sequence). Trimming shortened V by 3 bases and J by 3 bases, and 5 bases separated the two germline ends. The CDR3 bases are TGTGCCAGCAGCCAGTGGAAAGAGACCCAGTACTTC. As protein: CASSQWKETQYF.

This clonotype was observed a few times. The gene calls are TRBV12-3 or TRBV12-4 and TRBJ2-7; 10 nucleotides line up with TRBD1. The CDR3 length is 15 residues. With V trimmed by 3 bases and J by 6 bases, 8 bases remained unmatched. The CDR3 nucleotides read TGTGCCAGCAGTTTGGTAGGGACAGGGGTCTTCGAGCAGTACTTC. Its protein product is CASSLVGTGVFEQYF.

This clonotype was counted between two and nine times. CDR3 nucleotide sequence: TGCAGTGCTAGCCTAGCGGGGGGCACAGATACGCAGTATTTT. This encodes CSASLAGGTDTQYF. This sequence joins TRBV20-1 and TRBJ2-3; 10 bases line up with TRBD2. The CDR3 is 14 amino acids. V shed 3 bases, J shed 1 base, and the junction held 1 base outside the gene matches. Germline V CDR1 and CDR2: DFQATT, SNEGSKA (reference sequence).

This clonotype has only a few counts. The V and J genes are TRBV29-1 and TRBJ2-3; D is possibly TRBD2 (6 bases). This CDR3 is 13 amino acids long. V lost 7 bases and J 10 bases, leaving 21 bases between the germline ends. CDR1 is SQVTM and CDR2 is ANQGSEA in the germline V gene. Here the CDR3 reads CSGGRDAGGAQYF. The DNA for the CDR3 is TGCAGCGGCGGAAGAGACGCGGGCGGGGCGCAGTATTTT.

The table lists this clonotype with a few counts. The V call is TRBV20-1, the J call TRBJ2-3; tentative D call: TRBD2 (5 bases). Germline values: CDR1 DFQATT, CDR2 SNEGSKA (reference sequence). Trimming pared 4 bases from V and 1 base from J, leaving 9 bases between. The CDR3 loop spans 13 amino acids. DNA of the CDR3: TGCAGTGCTACCCTGGGAGGCACAGATACGCAGTATTTT. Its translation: CSATLGGTDTQYF.

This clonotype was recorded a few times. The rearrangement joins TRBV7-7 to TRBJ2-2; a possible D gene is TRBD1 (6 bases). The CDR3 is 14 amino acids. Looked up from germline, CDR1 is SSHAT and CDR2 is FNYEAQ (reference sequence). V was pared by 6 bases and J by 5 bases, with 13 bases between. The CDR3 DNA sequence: TGTGCCAGCAGTCCAACAGGGTGGACCGGGGAGCTGTTTTTT. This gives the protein CASSPTGWTGELFF.

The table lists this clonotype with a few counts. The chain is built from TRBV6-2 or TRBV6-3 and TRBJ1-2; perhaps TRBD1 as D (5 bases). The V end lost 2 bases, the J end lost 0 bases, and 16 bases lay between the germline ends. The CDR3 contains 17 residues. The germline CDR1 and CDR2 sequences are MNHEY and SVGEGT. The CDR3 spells CASSYPTKGRTNYGYTF. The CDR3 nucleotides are TGTGCCAGCAGTTACCCTACCAAGGGACGGACTAACTATGGCTACACCTTC.

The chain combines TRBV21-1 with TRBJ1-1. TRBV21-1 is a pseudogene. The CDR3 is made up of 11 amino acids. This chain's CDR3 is CASSKGGTAFF. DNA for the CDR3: TGTGCCAGCAGCAAAGGTGGTACGGCTTTCTTT.

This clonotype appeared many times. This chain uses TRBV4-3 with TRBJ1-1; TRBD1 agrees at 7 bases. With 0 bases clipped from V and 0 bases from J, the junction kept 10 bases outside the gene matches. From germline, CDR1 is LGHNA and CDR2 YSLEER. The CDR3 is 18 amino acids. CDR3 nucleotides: TGCGCCAGCAGCCAAGACGTCCCAGGGGGGACGTTGAACACTGAAGCTTTCTTT. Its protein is CASSQDVPGGTLNTEAFF.